One and the same sample provided the 29 T cell receptor beta chains below, sequenced in a study of blood T cell repertoires in COVID-19. Profiling relied on immunoSEQ multiplex PCR, and the TCRdb table lists in-frame clones only, not all of them. The repertoire holds about 50,000 clones, with roughly 88% as singletons. The material sequenced was peripheral blood. The source of these receptors is a woman in her fifties or sixties with acute or convalescent COVID-19.

This sequence joins TRBV14 and TRBJ1-1; tentatively, D is TRBD1 (5 bases). The CDR3 extends over 16 amino acids. Germline V gene sequence: CDR1 SGHDN, CDR2 FVKESK. Trimming left V 3 bases short and J 6 bases short, with 20 bases between. CDR3 residues: CASSHGGGRKSAEAFF. The CDR3 nucleotides read TGTGCCAGCAGCCACGGGGGAGGGCGGAAGTCGGCTGAAGCTTTCTTT.

This clone was recorded a few times. J is TRBJ1-2 and V is TRBV24-1; no definite D call. This CDR3 contains 14 residues. Trimming left V 3 bases short and J 2 bases short, with 9 bases between. The germline V gene has CDR1 KGHDR and CDR2 SFDVKD. CDR3 DNA sequence: TGTGCCACCAGTGATCGAGGAGGGAACTATGGCTACACCTTC. Translation gives CATSDRGGNYGYTF.

CDR3 residues: CASRNRWSGNEQFF. CDR3 in DNA: TGTGCCAGCAGAAATCGGTGGTCGGGCAATGAGCAGTTCTTC. The genes are TRBV5-6 and TRBJ2-1; D is uncertain. Germline CDR1 and CDR2: SGHDT and YYEEEE. The CDR3 loop spans 14 amino acids. V lost 5 bases, J lost 6 bases, and 15 bases lay in between. Using reference TRBV5-6 and TRBJ2-1 for the parts outside the CDR3, the full variable domain is DAGVTQSPTHLIKTRGQQVTLRCSPKSGHDTVSWYQQALGQGPQFIFQYYEEEERQRGNFPDRFSGHQFPNYSSELNVNALLLGDSALYLCASRNRWSGNEQFFGPGTRLTVL.

This clone was observed once. The rearrangement joins TRBV19 to TRBJ2-6; tentatively, D is TRBD2 (6 bases). Trimming pared 6 bases from V and 0 bases from J, leaving 12 bases between. Germline V gene lookup returns CDR1 LNHDA and CDR2 SQIVND (reference sequence). The CDR3 sequence is 16 residues long. The CDR3 sequence is CASSNLASSGANVLTF. For the CDR3, the DNA is TGTGCCAGTAGCAATCTAGCGAGCTCTGGGGCCAACGTCCTGACTTTC.

This chain joins TRBV30 and TRBJ1-1; 9 bases align to TRBD1. The junction had 8 bases not matched to a gene; V was cut back by 3 bases and J by 3 bases. The germline V gene has CDR1 GTSNPN and CDR2 SVGIG (reference sequence). CDR3 size: 15 residues. CDR3 coding DNA: TGTGCCTGGAGCCCACAGGGGGCAGGGGACACTGAAGCTTTCTTT. Its translation: CAWSPQGAGDTEAFF.

The J gene is TRBJ2-4, the V gene TRBV2; D is perhaps TRBD2 (5 bases). This CDR3 comprises 16 residues. With 1 base removed from V and 0 bases from J, the gap between germline ends came to 10 bases. Germline lookup yields CDR1 SNHLY and CDR2 FYNNEI. The CDR3 protein is CASSEERLLAKNIQYF. CDR3 in DNA: TGTGCCAGCAGTGAAGAGCGGCTGCTAGCCAAAAACATTCAGTACTTC.

This clone appeared once. V is TRBV29-1 and J is TRBJ2-2, with D perhaps matching TRBD2 (6 bases). In germline, CDR1 is SQVTM, CDR2 ANQGSEA. V lost 6 bases, J lost 7 bases, and 12 bases lay in between. This CDR3 region has 12 residues. This CDR3 reads CSVGLLDGELFF. CDR3 sequence (DNA): TGCAGCGTGGGACTCCTCGACGGGGAGCTGTTTTTT.

The rearrangement links TRBV18 to TRBJ2-3, with D maybe TRBD1 (6 bases). V was cut by 3 bases and J by 2 bases, with 15 bases left in between. Germline values: CDR1 KGHSH, CDR2 LQKENI. CDR3 length: 16 amino acids. The CDR3 coding sequence is TGTGCCAGCTCACCGGGGGCAGGGGTGAACACAGATACGCAGTATTTT. Its protein is CASSPGAGVNTDTQYF.

The genes are TRBV7-9 and TRBJ2-7; D is possibly TRBD1 (6 bases). This CDR3 spans 15 amino acids. The V end lost 5 bases, the J end lost 3 bases, and 17 bases lay between the germline ends. Per the germline V gene, CDR1 is SEHNR and CDR2 is FQNEAQ (reference sequence). DNA of the CDR3: TGTGCCAGCAGCGAGGGGAATACAGGGTACTACGAGCAGTACTTC. This translates into CASSEGNTGYYEQYF.

The V call is TRBV19, the J call TRBJ1-1; weak D call: TRBD1 (5 bases). Germline V gene data show CDR1 as LNHDA and CDR2 as SQIVND (reference sequence). The CDR3 loop spans 16 amino acids. The germline V and J ends were trimmed by 1 base and 6 bases, with 18 bases remaining between them. The DNA of the CDR3 is TGTGCCAGTAGTATAGGGAGAAGGGGCGGGATCGCTGAAGCTTTCTTT. Residues: CASSIGRRGGIAEAFF. The full variable domain, rest sourced from reference TRBV19 and TRBJ1-1, is DGGITQSPKYLFRKEGQNVTLSCEQNLNHDAMYWYRQDPGQGLRLIYYSQIVNDFQKGDIAEGYSVSREKKESFPLTVTSAQKNPTAFYLCASSIGRRGGIAEAFFGQGTRLTVV.

The chain couples TRBV2 to TRBJ1-1; no definite D call. The CDR3 loop spans 13 amino acids. Between the trimmed V and J ends, which lost 7 bases and 1 base, there was a span of 10 bases. Germline V CDR1 and CDR2: SNHLY, FYNNEI. The CDR3 DNA is TGTGCCAGCAAGAGGCAGAGGAACACTGAAGCTTTCTTT. Residues: CASKRQRNTEAFF. The full variable domain, completed using reference TRBV2 and TRBJ1-1, is EPEVTQTPSHQVTQMGQEVILRCVPISNHLYFYWYRQILGQKVEFLVSFYNNEISEKSEIFDDQFSVERPDGSNFTLKIRSTKLEDSAMYFCASKRQRNTEAFFGQGTRLTVV.

CDR3 region: CASRVGAGNTIYF. The CDR3 bases are TGTGCCAGCAGGGTAGGGGCTGGAAACACCATATATTTT. The chain employs TRBV12-3 or TRBV12-4 and TRBJ1-3; a weak D match, TRBD1 (5 bases). The CDR3 runs to 13 residues. Trimming shortened V by 6 bases and J by 2 bases, and 8 bases separated the two germline ends.

The sample holds one count of this clone. The rearrangement links TRBV7-3 to TRBJ2-3; 10 nucleotides align to TRBD1. Germline-derived CDR1 and CDR2 are SGHTA and FQGTGA. CDR3 length: 16 amino acids. V was pared by 4 bases and J by 6 bases, with 10 bases of the junction left unmatched. CDR3 coding DNA: TGTGCCAGCAGCTCAGGGACAGGGGCTAGGATGGATACGCAGTATTTT. Its translation is CASSSGTGARMDTQYF.

This rearrangement joins TRBV18 to TRBJ2-5; 9 bases align to TRBD1. The CDR3 is 15 residues long. Looked up from germline, CDR1 is KGHSH and CDR2 is LQKENI. The V segment lost 3 bases and the J segment 5 bases; nucleotides outside the gene matches: 7. CDR3 sequence reads: CASSPQQGAGETQYF. The CDR3 bases are TGTGCCAGCTCACCGCAACAGGGGGCGGGTGAGACCCAGTACTTC.

This chain connects TRBV18 to TRBJ2-7, with 8 bases fitting TRBD2. CDR1 is KGHSH, CDR2 LQKENI, per germline. V trimming: 3 bases; J trimming: 4 bases; junction bases outside the gene matches: 11. The CDR3 runs 16 residues. Here the CDR3 reads CASSPSYGRAGYEQYF. CDR3 bases: TGTGCCAGCTCACCCTCTTACGGGAGGGCCGGGTACGAGCAGTACTTC.

This clone showed up many times. J is TRBJ2-7 and V is TRBV28; TRBD1 aligns across 8 bases. V lost 7 bases, J lost 3 bases, and 8 bases stayed unmatched. Germline CDR1 reads MDHEN; CDR2 reads SYDVKM. The CDR3 contains 14 residues. The chain's CDR3 is CASNDDRGHYEQYF. Written as DNA, the CDR3 is TGTGCCAGCAACGACGACAGGGGTCACTACGAGCAGTACTTC.

A few counts support this clone. The chain carries TRBV6-5 and TRBJ2-1; TRBD1 matches 12 bases. From germline, CDR1 is MNHEY and CDR2 SVGAGI. The CDR3 is 15 amino acids. V lost 7 bases and J lost 6; bases outside the gene matches: 7. CDR3 coding DNA: TGTGCCAGCAATCCCCGGGACAGGGGGCCCAATGAGCAGTTCTTC. Protein sequence: CASNPRDRGPNEQFF.

This clone came up a few times. V gene TRBV28 combines with J gene TRBJ1-3; a weak D match, TRBD1 (6 bases). With 5 bases removed from V and 3 bases from J, the gap between germline ends came to 23 bases. This CDR3 contains 18 residues. Germline V gives CDR1 MDHEN, CDR2 SYDVKM. The DNA for the CDR3 is TGTGCCAGCAGTCCTATTGGAAAAACAGGGCTCATTGGAAACACCATATATTTT. This sequence encodes CASSPIGKTGLIGNTIYF.

The rearrangement uses TRBV30 and TRBJ2-1; 12 positions agree with TRBD2. The CDR3 consists of 15 residues. Germline assignment: CDR1 GTSNPN and CDR2 SVGIG (reference sequence). V dropped 2 bases and J dropped 4; count of bases not matched to a gene: 3. The CDR3 region is CAWSHGTSGYNEQFF. CDR3 coding DNA: TGTGCCTGGAGTCACGGGACTAGCGGGTACAATGAGCAGTTCTTC.

This clone appeared once. This CDR3 is CASAMLDSLAPGTEAFF. The CDR3 nucleotides read TGCGCCAGCGCAATGCTGGACAGTCTAGCCCCAGGCACTGAAGCTTTCTTT. The chain employs TRBV5-1 and TRBJ1-1, with D possibly TRBD1 on 6 matching bases. Germline loops: CDR1 SGHRS, CDR2 YFSETQ. The germline V and J ends were trimmed by 7 bases and 4 bases, with 26 bases remaining between them. The CDR3 spans 17 residues.

The chain employs TRBV9 and TRBJ2-7, with a weak D call TRBD2 (5 bases). This CDR3 has 15 amino acids. Trimming shortened V by 0 bases and J by 1 base, and 11 bases separated the two germline ends. CDR1 SGDLS and CDR2 YYNGEE come from the germline V gene. CDR3 DNA sequence: TGTGCCAGCAGCGTAGAAACGGGCGGGTCCTACGAGCAGTACTTC. It yields the protein CASSVETGGSYEQYF.

The chain recombines TRBV11-2 with TRBJ1-4, with 7 bases lining up with TRBD1. The CDR3 has 15 residues. The V segment lost 1 base and the J segment 3 bases; nucleotides outside the gene matches: 2. Germline values: CDR1 SGHAT, CDR2 FQNNGV. The CDR3 here is CASSLGGTANEKLFF. Here the CDR3 DNA reads TGTGCCAGCAGCTTAGGGGGGACAGCTAATGAAAAACTGTTTTTT.

This chain joins TRBV11-2 and TRBJ1-2, with D unresolved. The CDR3 runs to 13 residues. Germline loops: CDR1 SGHAT, CDR2 FQNNGV. Trimming left V 1 base short and J 4 bases short, with 7 bases between. The CDR3 DNA is TGTGCCAGCAGCTTAGGGGGAGGCTATGGCTACACCTTC. It is translated as CASSLGGGYGYTF.

This clone came up once. CDR3 nucleotides: TGTGCCAGCAGAACCTTTAGCGGGAGGAGCTCCTACGAGCAGTACTTC. It specifies CASRTFSGRSSYEQYF. The chain has TRBV11-2 and TRBJ2-7; 10 nucleotides match TRBD2. Germline V gene lookup returns CDR1 SGHAT and CDR2 FQNNGV. CDR3 size: 16 residues. The V gene end was trimmed by 6 bases and the J gene end by 0 bases; junction bases not matched to a gene: 8.

This clone was recorded once. This chain joins TRBV6-2 or TRBV6-3 and TRBJ1-1, with D possibly matching TRBD1 (5 bases). CDR1 and CDR2 (germline): MNHEY, SVGEGT. The CDR3 loop spans 15 amino acids. V was cut by 2 bases and J by 0 bases, with 10 bases left in between. The CDR3 loop is CASSYPDTLNTEAFF. The CDR3 DNA follows: TGTGCCAGCAGTTACCCGGACACTCTGAACACTGAAGCTTTCTTT.

In nucleotides, the CDR3 is TGTGCCAGCTCACCAGTCCAGCGGTCGAATGAAAAACTGTTTTTT. It translates to CASSPVQRSNEKLFF. V and J are TRBV18 and TRBJ1-4; no clear D. V gave up 2 bases and J gave up 5 bases, with 12 bases separating them. CDR3 length equals 15 residues. The germline gives CDR1 KGHSH, CDR2 LQKENI.

CDR3 DNA sequence: TGTGCCAGCAGCCAAGTGAGACGGAGCTCCTACAATGAGCAGTTCTTC. It translates to CASSQVRRSSYNEQFF. The rearrangement links TRBV3-1 (or the pseudogene TRBV3-2) to TRBJ2-1, with D hard to call. V was pared by 1 base and J by 0 bases, with 10 bases between. This CDR3 is 16 amino acids long. Germline loops: CDR1 LGHDT, CDR2 YNNKEL (reference sequence).

This clone is a singleton in its sample. The gene calls are TRBV5-1 and TRBJ2-5; 9 positions agree with TRBD2. After removal of 0 bases from V and 5 bases from J, the junction contained 5 bases not matched to a gene. The CDR3 loop spans 15 amino acids. Germline CDR1 SGHRS, CDR2 YFSETQ. DNA for the CDR3: TGCGCCAGCAGCTTGGCCGGGACTAGCACTGAGACCCAGTACTTC. It codes for CASSLAGTSTETQYF.

This clone was observed once. This chain uses TRBV10-2 with TRBJ1-5; 9 bases are a match to TRBD1. Germline V gives CDR1 WSHSY, CDR2 SAAADI. V gave up 4 bases and J gave up 4 bases; unmatched junction bases: 2. The CDR3 extends over 14 amino acids. As DNA, the CDR3 is TGCGCCAGCAGTGGGACAGGGGTAAATCAGCCCCAGCATTTT. Translation: CASSGTGVNQPQHF.